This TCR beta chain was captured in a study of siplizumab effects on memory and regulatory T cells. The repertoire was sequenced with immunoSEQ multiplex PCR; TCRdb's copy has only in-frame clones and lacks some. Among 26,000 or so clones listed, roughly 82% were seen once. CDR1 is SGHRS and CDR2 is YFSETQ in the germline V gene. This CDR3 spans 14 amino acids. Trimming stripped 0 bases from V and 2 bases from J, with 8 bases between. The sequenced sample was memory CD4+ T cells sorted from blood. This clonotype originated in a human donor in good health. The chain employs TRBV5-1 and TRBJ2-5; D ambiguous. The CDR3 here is CASSLEAKQETQYF. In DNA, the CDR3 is TGCGCCAGCAGCTTGGAGGCGAAACAAGAGACCCAGTACTTC. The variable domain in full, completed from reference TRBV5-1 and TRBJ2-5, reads KAGVTQTPRYLIKTRGQQVTLSCSPISGHRSVSWYQQTPGQGLQFLFEYFSETQRNKGNFPGRFSGRQFSNSRSEMNVSTLELGDSALYLCASSLEAKQETQYFGPGTRLLVL.